The sequence of this TCR beta chain was determined in a study of long-term antiretroviral therapy in people with HIV. Study outcomes and limitations: Post-ART samples showed increased diversity that remained below transplant donor control levels.

This clone has just a few counts. The antigen is unknown. The run of the v3.0 immunoSEQ assay was at survey level. Measured with immunoSEQ multiplex PCR; TCRdb has only the in-frame clones, and not every one. The profile shows 15,000 to 20,000 clones, over 70% of them singletons. The V and J ends lost 6 bases and 5 bases, in that order; junction bases with no gene match: 3. Germline V lookup: CDR1 MNHEY, CDR2 SVGAGI. This CDR3 is 12 amino acids long. Every donor contributed at least one pre-ART and at least two post-ART PBMC samples. Source: unsorted PBMCs, taken roughly 2.1 years before starting antiretroviral therapy. The chain carries TRBV6-5 and TRBJ1-1; TRBD1 agrees at 7 bases. The TCR was taken from a man aged 25 to 40 with HIV. CDR3 sequence: CASRTGETEAFF. The CDR3 DNA sequence: TGTGCCAGCAGAACAGGGGAGACTGAAGCTTTCTTT.